A selection of T cell receptor beta chains follows, all from one sample in a study of T cell responses to AZD1222 COVID-19 vaccine. Sequenced by immunoSEQ multiplex PCR; TCRdb stores in-frame clones only, minus some. The top ten hold approximately 5.9% of the sample, which has roughly 150,000 clones, about 92% seen once. The sample consisted of peripheral blood, taken 28 days after the second AZD1222 dose. All receptors derive from an adult who received the AZD1222 COVID-19 vaccine. Both conserved end residues are part of each CDR3. A D gene is named only where the DNA matches it firmly. The size of a clone is reported for some rows only, either as once, few or many, or as a class for expanded clones.

D | J | V | size | length | CDR3 | DNA
TRBD1 | TRBJ1-2 | TRBV2 | . | 12 | CASIGTGDLPTF | TGTGCCAGCATCGGGACAGGGGACCTCCCGACCTTC
. | TRBJ1-2 | TRBV6-6 | . | 14 | CASSYSTTLDGYTF | TGTGCCAGCAGTTACTCGACCACGCTGGATGGCTACACCTTC
. | TRBJ1-5 | TRBV19 | . | 15 | CASSPAEGHGQPQHF | TGTGCCAGTAGCCCCGCCGAGGGGCATGGTCAGCCCCAGCATTTT
. | TRBJ2-7 | TRBV7-2 | once | 14 | CASSSVGGGSEQYF | TGTGCCAGCAGCTCGGTGGGGGGCGGGAGCGAGCAGTACTTC
. | TRBJ2-3 | TRBV7-2 | . | 13 | CASSPLAGDTQYF | TGTGCCAGCAGCCCCCTCGCGGGAGATACGCAGTATTTT
TRBD2 | TRBJ2-7 | TRBV9 | . | 17 | CASSVRASGRTTYEQYF | TGTGCCAGCAGCGTCCGGGCTAGCGGGAGGACCACCTACGAGCAGTACTTC
TRBD2 | TRBJ2-7 | TRBV5-1 | . | 16 | CASSPWTSGRAYEQYF | TGCGCCAGCAGCCCTTGGACTAGCGGGAGGGCCTACGAGCAGTACTTC
TRBD1 | TRBJ2-7 | TRBV2 | . | 16 | CASSVWTGMDVYEQYF | TGTGCCAGCAGTGTCTGGACAGGTATGGATGTCTACGAGCAGTACTTC
TRBD1 | TRBJ1-5 | TRBV19 | . | 16 | CASSLLGQGSGQPQHF | TGTGCCAGTAGTCTTCTCGGACAGGGTTCGGGGCAGCCCCAGCATTTT
. | TRBJ1-5 | TRBV7-2 | . | 13 | CASSLQENQPQHF | TGTGCCAGCAGCTTACAAGAGAATCAGCCCCAGCATTTT
TRBD2 | TRBJ2-1 | TRBV6-4 | . | 15 | CASSRLAGTYNEQFF | TGTGCCAGCAGTAGACTAGCGGGGACGTACAATGAGCAGTTCTTC